This TCR beta chain was captured in a study of blood T cells in healthy people across ages. General observations from the study: Because sorting was not performed, PBMCs prevented conclusive naive versus antigen-experienced comparison. A greater number of naive CD4+ cells and higher diversity distinguished long-lived donors from aged donors.

The CDR3 contains 12 residues. CDR1 is SQVTM, CDR2 ANQGSEA, per germline. With 0 bases removed from V and 11 bases from J, the gap between germline ends came to 14 bases. With a J-beta primer mix and a sample-barcoded 5' primer, a second PCR ran about 6 to 11 cycles. Samples each returned at least 3 million CDR3-containing paired-end reads. TCRdb used MiXCR to reprocess the 5' RACE reads, holding one entry per CDR3 protein. Found here are over 750,000 distinct CDR3 sequences, roughly 25% of them singletons; the top ten hold around 9.2%. About this clonotype itself: Its antigen is unidentified.

Every sample had a minimum of 6 million PBMCs isolated. These data were likewise used in another study, on T cells of mothers and their children.

Sequenced: blood. The rearrangement uses TRBV29-1 and TRBJ2-7; no reliable D call. The TCR was taken from a boy aged 5 to 17 in good health. The CDR3 DNA follows: TGCAGCGTTGAAGACGGGCCGCTGGCGGAGTACTTC. It yields the protein CSVEDGPLAEYF.